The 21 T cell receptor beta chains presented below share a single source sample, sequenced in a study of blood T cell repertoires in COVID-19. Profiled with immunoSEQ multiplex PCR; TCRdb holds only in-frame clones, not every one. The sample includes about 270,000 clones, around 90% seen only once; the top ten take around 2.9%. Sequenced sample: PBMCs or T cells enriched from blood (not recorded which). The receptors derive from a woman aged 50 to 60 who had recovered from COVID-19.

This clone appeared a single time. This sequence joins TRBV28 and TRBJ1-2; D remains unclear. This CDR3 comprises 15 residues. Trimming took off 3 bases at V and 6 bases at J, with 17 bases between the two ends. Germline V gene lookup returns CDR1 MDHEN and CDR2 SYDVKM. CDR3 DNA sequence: TGTGCCAGCAGTTTCCTTCCCGGTGAGGGCAATGGCTACACCTTC. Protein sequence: CASSFLPGEGNGYTF.

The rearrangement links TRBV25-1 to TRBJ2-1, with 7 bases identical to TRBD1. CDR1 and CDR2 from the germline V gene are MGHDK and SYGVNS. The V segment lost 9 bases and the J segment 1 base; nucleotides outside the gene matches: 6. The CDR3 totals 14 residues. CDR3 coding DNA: TGTGCCAGTCAGGGGGATGGATCCTACAATGAGCAGTTCTTC. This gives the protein CASQGDGSYNEQFF.

The CDR3, as DNA: TGTGCCTGGAGTGTGGCAGGGGGCGAGCAGTACTTC. Its protein product is CAWSVAGGEQYF. The chain is built from TRBV30 and TRBJ2-7; 7 bases are a match to TRBD1. Trimming removed 0 bases from V and 6 bases from J; junction bases left unmatched: 2. Per the germline V gene, CDR1 is GTSNPN and CDR2 is SVGIG (reference sequence). The CDR3 runs to 12 residues. The complete variable domain, with remaining parts taken from reference TRBV30 and TRBJ2-7, reads SQTIHQWPATLVQPVGSPLSLECTVEGTSNPNLYWYRQAAGRGLQLLFYSVGIGQISSEVPQNLSASRPQDRQFILSSKKLLLSDSGFYLCAWSVAGGEQYFGPGTRLTVT.

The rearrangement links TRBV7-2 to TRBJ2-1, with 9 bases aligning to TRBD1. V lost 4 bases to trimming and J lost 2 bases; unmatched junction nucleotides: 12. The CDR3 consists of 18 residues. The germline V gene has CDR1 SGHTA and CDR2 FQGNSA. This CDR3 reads CASSSGQGFSGAYNEQFF. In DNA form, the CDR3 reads TGTGCCAGCAGCTCGGGACAGGGATTCTCAGGGGCCTACAATGAGCAGTTCTTC.

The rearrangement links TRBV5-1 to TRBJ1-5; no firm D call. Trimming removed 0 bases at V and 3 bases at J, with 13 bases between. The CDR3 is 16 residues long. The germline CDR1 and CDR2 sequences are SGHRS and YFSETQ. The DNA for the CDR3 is TGCGCCAGCAGCTTGGGGGCCAGAGCCCTCAATCAGCCCCAGCATTTT. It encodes CASSLGARALNQPQHF.

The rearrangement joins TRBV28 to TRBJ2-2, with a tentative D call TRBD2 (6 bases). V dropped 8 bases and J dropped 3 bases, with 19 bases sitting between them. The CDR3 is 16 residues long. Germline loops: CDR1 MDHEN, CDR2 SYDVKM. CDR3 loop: CASGIKSGRDTGELFF. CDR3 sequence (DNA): TGTGCCAGCGGGATCAAGAGCGGGCGAGACACCGGGGAGCTGTTTTTT.

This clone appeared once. Here the CDR3 reads CASTPQTGIAEAFF. As DNA, the CDR3 is TGTGCCAGCACCCCTCAGACAGGGATCGCTGAAGCTTTCTTT. The gene calls are TRBV7-9 and TRBJ1-1; 7 positions match TRBD1. Germline-derived CDR1 and CDR2 are SEHNR and FQNEAQ (reference sequence). The CDR3 length is 14 residues. With V trimmed by 7 bases and J by 6 bases, 11 bases remained unmatched.

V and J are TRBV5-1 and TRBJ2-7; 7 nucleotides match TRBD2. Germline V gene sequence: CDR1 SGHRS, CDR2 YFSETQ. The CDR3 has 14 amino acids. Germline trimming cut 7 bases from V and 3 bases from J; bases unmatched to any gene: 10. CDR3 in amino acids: CASYWGGENYEQYF. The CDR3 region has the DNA TGCGCCAGCTATTGGGGAGGGGAAAACTACGAGCAGTACTTC.

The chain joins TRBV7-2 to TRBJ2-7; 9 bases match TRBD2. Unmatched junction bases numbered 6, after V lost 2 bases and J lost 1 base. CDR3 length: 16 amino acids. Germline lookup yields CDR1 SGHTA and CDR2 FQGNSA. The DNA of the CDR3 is TGTGCCAGCAGCTTAAGGGTTAGCGGGAGTTCCTACGAGCAGTACTTC. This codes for CASSLRVSGSSYEQYF.

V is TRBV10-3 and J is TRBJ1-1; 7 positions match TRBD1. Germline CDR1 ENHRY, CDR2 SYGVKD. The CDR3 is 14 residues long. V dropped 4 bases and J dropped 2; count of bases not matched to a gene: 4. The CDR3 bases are TGTGCCATCAGTGGGCGGGACAGCAACACTGAAGCTTTCTTT. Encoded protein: CAISGRDSNTEAFF.

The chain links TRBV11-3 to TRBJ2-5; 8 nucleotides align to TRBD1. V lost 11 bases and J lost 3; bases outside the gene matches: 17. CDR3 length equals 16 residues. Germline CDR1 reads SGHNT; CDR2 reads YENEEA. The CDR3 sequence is CAGWTGKHNREETQYF. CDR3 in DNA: TGTGCCGGATGGACAGGGAAACATAACAGGGAAGAGACCCAGTACTTC.

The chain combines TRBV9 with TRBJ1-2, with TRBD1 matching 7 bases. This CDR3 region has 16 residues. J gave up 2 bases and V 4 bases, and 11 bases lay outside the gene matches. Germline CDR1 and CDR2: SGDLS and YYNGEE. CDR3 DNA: TGTGCCAGCAGCCCTAAAGGCGGGACAGCCAACTATGGCTACACCTTC. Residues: CASSPKGGTANYGYTF.

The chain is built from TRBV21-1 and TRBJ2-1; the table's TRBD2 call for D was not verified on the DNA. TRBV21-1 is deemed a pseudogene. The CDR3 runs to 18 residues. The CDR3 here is CASSKAQAGGETNNEQFF. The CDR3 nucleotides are TGTGCCAGCAGCAAAGCTCAAGCGGGAGGGGAAACGAACAATGAGCAGTTCTTC.

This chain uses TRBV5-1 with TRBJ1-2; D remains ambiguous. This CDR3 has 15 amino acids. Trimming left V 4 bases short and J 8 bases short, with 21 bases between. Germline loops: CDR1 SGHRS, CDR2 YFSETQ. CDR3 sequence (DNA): TGCGCCAGCAGCCCCTCCCCGGGCGTGGGAGGGGGCTACACCTTC. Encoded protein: CASSPSPGVGGGYTF.

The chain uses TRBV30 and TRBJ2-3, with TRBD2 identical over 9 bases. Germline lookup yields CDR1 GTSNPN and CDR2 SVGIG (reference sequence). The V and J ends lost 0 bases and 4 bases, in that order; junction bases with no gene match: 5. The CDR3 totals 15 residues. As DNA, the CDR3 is TGTGCCTGGAGTGTGGATAGCGGGAGCTCAGATACGCAGTATTTT. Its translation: CAWSVDSGSSDTQYF.

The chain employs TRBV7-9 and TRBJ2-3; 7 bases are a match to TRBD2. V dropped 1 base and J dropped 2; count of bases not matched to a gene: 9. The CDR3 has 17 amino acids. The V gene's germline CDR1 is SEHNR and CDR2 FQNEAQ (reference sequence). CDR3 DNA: TGTGCCAGCAGCTTAGTTGGGCTAGCGGAACACACAGATACGCAGTATTTT. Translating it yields CASSLVGLAEHTDTQYF.

CDR3 nucleotide sequence: TGTGCCAGCAGCCAAGATTATAGCGGGAGGGGGACCGGGGAGCTGTTTTTT. It encodes CASSQDYSGRGTGELFF. V usage is TRBV4-2 and J usage is TRBJ2-2; TRBD2 matches at 11 bases. The CDR3 runs to 17 residues. CDR1 LGHNA and CDR2 YNFKEQ come from the germline V gene. The J segment lost 5 bases and the V segment lost 0 bases, leaving 5 bases of the junction unmatched.

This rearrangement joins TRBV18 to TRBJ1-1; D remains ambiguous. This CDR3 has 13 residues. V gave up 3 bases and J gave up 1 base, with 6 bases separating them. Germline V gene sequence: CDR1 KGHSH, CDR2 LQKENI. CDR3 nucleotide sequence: TGTGCCAGCTCACCTGACTGGAACACTGAAGCTTTCTTT. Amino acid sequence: CASSPDWNTEAFF.

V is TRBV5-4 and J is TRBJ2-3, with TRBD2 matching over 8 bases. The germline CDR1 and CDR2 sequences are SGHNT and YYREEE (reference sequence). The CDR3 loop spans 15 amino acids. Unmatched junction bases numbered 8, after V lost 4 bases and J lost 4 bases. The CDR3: CASSPNGLAPDTQYF. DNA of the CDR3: TGTGCCAGCAGCCCTAATGGACTAGCCCCAGATACGCAGTATTTT. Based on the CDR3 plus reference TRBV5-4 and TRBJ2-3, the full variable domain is ETGVTQSPTHLIKTRGQQVTLRCSSQSGHNTVSWYQQALGQGPQFIFQYYREEENGRGNFPPRFSGLQFPNYSSELNVNALELDDSALYLCASSPNGLAPDTQYFGPGTRLTVL.

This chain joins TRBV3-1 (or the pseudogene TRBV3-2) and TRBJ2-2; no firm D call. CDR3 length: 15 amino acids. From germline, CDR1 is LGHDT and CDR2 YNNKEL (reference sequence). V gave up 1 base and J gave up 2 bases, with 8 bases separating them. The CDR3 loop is CASSQGQFNTGELFF. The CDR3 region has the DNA TGTGCCAGCAGCCAAGGGCAGTTTAACACCGGGGAGCTGTTTTTT.

The CDR3 DNA reads TGTGCCAGCAGCGCCGGGACTAGCGAGCAAGAGACCCAGTACTTC. Protein product: CASSAGTSEQETQYF. The chain employs TRBV11-3 and TRBJ2-5; 10 bases agree with TRBD2. CDR1 and CDR2 (germline): SGHNT, YENEEA. Trimming cost V 5 bases and J 2 bases; bases outside gene matches: 5. The CDR3 runs to 15 residues.